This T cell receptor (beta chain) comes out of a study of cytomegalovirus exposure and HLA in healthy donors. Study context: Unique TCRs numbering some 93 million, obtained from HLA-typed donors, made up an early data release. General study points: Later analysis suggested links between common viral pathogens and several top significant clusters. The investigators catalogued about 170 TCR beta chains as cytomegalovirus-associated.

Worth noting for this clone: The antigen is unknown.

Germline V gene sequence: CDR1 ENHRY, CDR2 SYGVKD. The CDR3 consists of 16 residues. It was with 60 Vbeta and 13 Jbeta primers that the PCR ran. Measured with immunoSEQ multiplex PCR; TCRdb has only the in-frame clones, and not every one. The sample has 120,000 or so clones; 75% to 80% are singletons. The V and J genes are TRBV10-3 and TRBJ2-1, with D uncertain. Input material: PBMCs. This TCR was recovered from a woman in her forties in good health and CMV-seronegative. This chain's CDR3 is CATSPRSGAAYNEQFF. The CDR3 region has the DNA TGTGCAACGAGTCCCAGGTCCGGCGCCGCCTACAATGAGCAGTTCTTC.